This T cell receptor (beta chain) was found in a study of T-cell memory formation after mild COVID-19. 5'RACE with constant-segment primers yielded barcoded, UMI-tagged TCR alpha and TCR beta cDNA libraries. TCRdb itself ran the 5' RACE reads through MiXCR, one entry per CDR3 protein. The sample has more than 300,000 distinct CDR3 sequences; roughly 15% are singletons. This clonotype was seen ten or more times. The clonotype was recovered from a man aged 18 to 30 who had mild COVID-19 (a few samples of this study predate the infection). Cell type and time point are not known. The sequencing input was PBMCs or a T cell subset sorted from them (not recorded which).

This chain's CDR3 is CASSQVYEKLFF. The CDR3 nucleotides read TGTGCCAGCAGCCAAGTTTACGAAAAACTGTTTTTT. This chain uses TRBV3-1 with TRBJ1-4, with D hard to call. The CDR3 is 12 amino acids. V lost 1 base and J 8 bases, leaving 5 bases between the germline ends. Germline-derived CDR1 and CDR2 are LGHDT and YNNKEL (reference sequence).